This T cell receptor beta chain was documented in a study of blood T cell repertoires in COVID-19 (dated by TCRdb to the early 2020s). In the study overall: Samples covering the acute and convalescent phases of COVID-19 were provided by collaborators in the United States, Italy and Spain. Deeply sampled blood TCRbeta repertoires from subjects exposed to, actively infected with, or recovered from COVID-19 were included in the dataset. The repertoires were released in a freely available public database meant as a resource for research on the immune response to SARS-CoV-2. The samples were drawn from two sources: the first 160 participants of the ongoing ImmuneRACE study, and 1,200 or so subjects contributed by 6 global collaborators. Nearly every sample came with metadata listing a de-identified subject ID, COVID-19 status, age in years and sex. The material from the prospective study consisted of cDNA or gDNA derived from T cells, B-cell-depleted T cells, or PBMCs. Where available, HLA class I and class II types were obtained from metadata supplied by the sample provider rather than from assay-based typing. The study at large found these results: The quantity of clinical and demographic metadata differed by source and by participant and was supplied without curation.

The immunoSEQ Assay, a bias-controlled multiplex PCR, was used to amplify TCRbeta CDR3 regions from genomic DNA. In the source study's methods: Within the assay, amplification of reference gene primers was used to estimate how many nucleated cells each sample contained. Sequence reads were collapsed and filtered to measure the absolute abundance of every unique TCRbeta CDR3 rearrangement. For each sample, productive Simpson clonality was calculated by taking the square root of Simpson's diversity index across productive rearrangements. TCRdb mirrors the immuneACCESS table, restricted to in-frame sequences. Some clones are absent from its copies; in checked studies, under half trace to an unresolved V gene, and the reason for the others is unknown. V, J and clone size were drawn from that table, and D and trimming were deduced from the DNA. This sample is represented by approximately 290,000 clones; approximately 90% of them were singletons. Roughly 1.1% of the sample lies in the top ten.

CDR1 is given as SGHRS and CDR2 as YFSETQ, both from the germline V gene. Germline trimming amounts to 2 bases on V and 7 bases on J, with 7 as the count of junction bases outside the gene matches. There are 15 amino acids in the CDR3, from cysteine to phenylalanine inclusive. Only CDR3 DNA remains: 45 bases, in frame from the first base. Participants in the prospective study were enrolled through a virtual design, were aged roughly 18 to 100 years, and lived in 20 to 30 United States geographic areas. In the prospective study, participants were assigned to cohorts based on the clinical history participants reported in a screening survey and a study questionnaire. For ImmuneRACE Cohort 3, a participant was defined as recovered based on two consecutive negative NP/OP PCR tests, clearance by a healthcare professional, or resolution of symptoms. In the prospective study, mobile phlebotomists collected whole blood, serum and a nasopharyngeal or oropharyngeal swab from each participant. Additional blood draws and questionnaires over an approximately two-month period could optionally be provided by prospective study participants. Before DNA extraction, blood samples from the prospective study were shipped at room temperature or frozen.

Turning to this clone: This clone's antigen is unknown. No much larger clonotype is one base removed from it; base qualities were not supplied.

Input material: PBMCs or T cells enriched from blood (not recorded which). This sequence originates from a woman in her 30s who had recovered from COVID-19. The sequence is built from TRBV5-1 and TRBJ2-1; 9 central bases correspond to TRBD1. The bases are TGCGCCAGCAGCTTCGGCGGGACAGGGTCGAATGAGCAGTTCTTC. It translates to CASSFGGTGSNEQFF.